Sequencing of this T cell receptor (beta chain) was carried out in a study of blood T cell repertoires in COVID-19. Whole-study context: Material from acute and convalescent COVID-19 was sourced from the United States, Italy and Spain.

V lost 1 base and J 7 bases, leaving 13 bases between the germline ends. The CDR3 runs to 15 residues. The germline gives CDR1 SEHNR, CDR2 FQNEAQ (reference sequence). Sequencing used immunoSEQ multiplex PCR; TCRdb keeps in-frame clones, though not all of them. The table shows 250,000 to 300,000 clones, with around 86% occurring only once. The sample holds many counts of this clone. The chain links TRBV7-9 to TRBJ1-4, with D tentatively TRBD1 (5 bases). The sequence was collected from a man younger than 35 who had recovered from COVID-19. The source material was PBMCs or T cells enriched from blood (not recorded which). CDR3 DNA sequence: TGTGCCAGCAGCTTAGGGCAGGGCATCGGTGAAAAACTGTTTTTT. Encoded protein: CASSLGQGIGEKLFF.